This TCR beta chain is drawn from a study of shared clonotypes between healthy human individuals. Looked up from germline, CDR1 is MGHRA and CDR2 is YSYEKL. The V gene end was trimmed by 4 bases and the J gene end by 4 bases; junction bases not matched to a gene: 6. This CDR3 contains 15 residues. General study findings and limits: Non-shared clonotypes displayed generation probabilities falling below those of clonotypes present in all four donors.

Genomic DNA from each subset was divided evenly over several immunoSEQ plates. Libraries were prepared by immunoSEQ multiplex PCR; TCRdb keeps only in-frame clonotypes and omits some of them. This repertoire shows a few million clones, nearly 97% found once; its top ten account for about 0.13%. About this clone: The antigen remains unidentified.

The genes are TRBV4-1 and TRBJ2-3; 9 bases match TRBD2. Sequencing was carried out using naive CD4+ T cells sorted from blood. Subset: CD45RA+ positively selected. This clonotype originated in a man aged 18 to 30 in good health. The CDR3, as DNA: TGCGCCAGCAGCCGAGAAAGCGGGGGGCCAGATACGCAGTATTTT. The encoded protein is CASSRESGGPDTQYF.